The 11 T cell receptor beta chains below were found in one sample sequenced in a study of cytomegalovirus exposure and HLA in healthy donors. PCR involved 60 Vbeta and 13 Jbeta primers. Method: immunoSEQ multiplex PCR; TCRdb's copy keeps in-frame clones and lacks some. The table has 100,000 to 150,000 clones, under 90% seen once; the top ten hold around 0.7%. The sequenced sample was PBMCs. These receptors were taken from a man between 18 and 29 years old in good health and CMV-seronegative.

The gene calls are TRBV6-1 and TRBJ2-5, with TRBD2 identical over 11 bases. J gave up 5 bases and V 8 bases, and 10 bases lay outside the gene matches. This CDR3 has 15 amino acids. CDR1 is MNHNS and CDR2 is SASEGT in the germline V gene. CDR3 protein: CASVHSGGAVETQYF. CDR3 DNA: TGTGCCAGCGTCCATAGCGGGGGGGCCGTGGAGACCCAGTACTTC.

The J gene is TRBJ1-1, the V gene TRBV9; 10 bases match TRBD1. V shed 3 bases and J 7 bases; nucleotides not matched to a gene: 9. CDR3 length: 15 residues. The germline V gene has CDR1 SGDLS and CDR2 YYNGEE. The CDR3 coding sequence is TGTGCCAGCAGCGCGGTTCCTCGGGACAGGGGTGAAGCTTTCTTT. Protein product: CASSAVPRDRGEAFF.

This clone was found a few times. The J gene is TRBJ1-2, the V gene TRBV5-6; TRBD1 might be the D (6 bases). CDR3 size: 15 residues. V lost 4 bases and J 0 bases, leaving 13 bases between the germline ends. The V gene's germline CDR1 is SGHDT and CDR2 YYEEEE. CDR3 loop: CASSPVGGTNYGYTF. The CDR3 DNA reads TGTGCCAGCAGCCCGGTAGGGGGTACTAACTATGGCTACACCTTC.

The CDR3 DNA reads as TGTGCCAGCTTAGCGGGGACAGCAGTCTCCGAGCAGTACTTC. Translating it yields CASLAGTAVSEQYF. V and J are TRBV18 and TRBJ2-7; a weak D match, TRBD2 (8 bases). In germline, CDR1 is KGHSH, CDR2 LQKENI. The CDR3 spans 14 residues. V was pared by 7 bases and J by 6 bases, with 19 bases between.

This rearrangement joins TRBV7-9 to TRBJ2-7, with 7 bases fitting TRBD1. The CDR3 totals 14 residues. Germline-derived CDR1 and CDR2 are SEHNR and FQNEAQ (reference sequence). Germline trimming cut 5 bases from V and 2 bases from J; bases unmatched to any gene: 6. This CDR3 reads CASSATQGPYEQYF. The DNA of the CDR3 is TGTGCCAGCAGCGCAACACAGGGGCCCTACGAGCAGTACTTC.

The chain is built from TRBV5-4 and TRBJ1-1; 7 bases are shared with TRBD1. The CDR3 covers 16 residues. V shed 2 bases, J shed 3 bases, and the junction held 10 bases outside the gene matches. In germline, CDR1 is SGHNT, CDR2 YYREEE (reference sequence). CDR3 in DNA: TGTGCCAGCAGCTTACGACGACAGGGATCCTACACTGAAGCTTTCTTT. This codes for CASSLRRQGSYTEAFF.

CDR3 sequence: CAISPQSSGRGNTEAFF. CDR3 nucleotides: TGTGCCATCAGCCCCCAATCGTCAGGGCGGGGGAACACTGAAGCTTTCTTT. This rearrangement joins TRBV10-3 to TRBJ1-1, with D maybe TRBD1 (5 bases). Germline V gene lookup returns CDR1 ENHRY and CDR2 SYGVKD. The V end lost 6 bases, the J end lost 1 base, and 21 bases lay between the germline ends. CDR3 length equals 17 residues.

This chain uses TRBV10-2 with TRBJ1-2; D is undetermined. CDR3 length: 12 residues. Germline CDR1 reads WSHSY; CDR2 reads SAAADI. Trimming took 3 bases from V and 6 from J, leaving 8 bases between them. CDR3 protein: CASSDRGDGYTF. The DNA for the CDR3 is TGCGCCAGCAGTGATCGGGGAGATGGCTACACCTTC.

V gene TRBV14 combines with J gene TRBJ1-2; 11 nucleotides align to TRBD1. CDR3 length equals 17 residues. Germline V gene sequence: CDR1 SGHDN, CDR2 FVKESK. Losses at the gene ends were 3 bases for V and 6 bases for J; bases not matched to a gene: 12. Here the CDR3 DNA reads TGTGCCAGCAGCCACTGGGACAGGGGGTTAATTGGTCATGGCTACACCTTC. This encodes CASSHWDRGLIGHGYTF.

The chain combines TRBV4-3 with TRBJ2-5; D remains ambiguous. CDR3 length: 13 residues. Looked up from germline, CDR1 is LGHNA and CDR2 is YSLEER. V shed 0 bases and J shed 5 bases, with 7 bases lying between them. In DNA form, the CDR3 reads TGCGCCAGCAGCCAAGATATCGGGGAGACCCAGTACTTC. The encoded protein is CASSQDIGETQYF.

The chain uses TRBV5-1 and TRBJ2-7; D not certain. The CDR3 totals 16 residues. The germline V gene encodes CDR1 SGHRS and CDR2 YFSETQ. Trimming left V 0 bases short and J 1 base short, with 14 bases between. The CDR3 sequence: CASSLEQGGGSYEQYF. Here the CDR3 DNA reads TGCGCCAGCAGCTTGGAACAAGGCGGTGGATCCTACGAGCAGTACTTC.